The next 2 T cell receptor beta chains were all read from a single sample in a study of blood T cell repertoires in COVID-19. TCRdb keeps only in-frame clones here, not all; method: immunoSEQ multiplex PCR. The sample has tens of thousands of clones, roughly three quarters seen once. Sequencing was performed on peripheral blood. The receptors come from a man in his sixties or seventies with COVID-19, enrolled during active disease.

CDR3 DNA: TGTGCCAGCAGTCCAACATATGGCTACACCTTC. This gives the protein CASSPTYGYTF. The chain is built from TRBV28 and TRBJ1-2, with no clear D. Germline CDR1 is MDHEN and CDR2 is SYDVKM. Trimming shortened V by 5 bases and J by 5 bases, and 6 bases separated the two germline ends. The CDR3 is 11 amino acids.

The V and J genes are TRBV20-1 and TRBJ1-5, with 10 bases identical to TRBD1. Per germline, CDR1 DFQATT and CDR2 SNEGSKA (reference sequence). The CDR3 extends over 16 amino acids. V lost 6 bases and J lost 5; bases outside the gene matches: 13. CDR3 amino acids: CSASPATGGRYQPQHF. For the CDR3, the DNA is TGCAGTGCCAGTCCCGCGACAGGGGGCCGTTATCAGCCCCAGCATTTT.